This is a list of T cell receptor beta chains from one sample in a study of blood T cell repertoires in COVID-19. The repertoire was sequenced with immunoSEQ multiplex PCR; TCRdb's copy has only in-frame clones and lacks some. The sample lists about 220,000 clones; roughly 80% were seen once. The sequenced sample was peripheral blood. The receptors were sampled from a woman aged 60-75 years who had recovered from COVID-19. CDR3s include the opening cysteine and the closing phenylalanine or tryptophan. Each record gives: V gene, clone size, D gene, J gene, CDR3 DNA, CDR3 protein. A D gene is named only where the DNA matches it firmly. Size values are once, few and many counts, or a class for expanded clones, and some rows have none.

V: TRBV5-1
size: -
D: -
J: TRBJ1-2
DNA: TGCGCCAGCAGCCTAGACAGAAACTATGGCTACACCTTC
CDR3: CASSLDRNYGYTF

V: TRBV6-5
size: -
D: TRBD1
J: TRBJ1-2
DNA: TGTGCCAGCACCAGAACAGGGGGCGTTTCGGATGGCTACACCTTC
CDR3: CASTRTGGVSDGYTF

V: TRBV6-2/TRBV6-3
size: -
D: -
J: TRBJ1-2
DNA: TGTGCCAGCAGCCGCGCCAGGGCGGACTATGGCTACACCTTC
CDR3: CASSRARADYGYTF

V: TRBV19
size: -
D: -
J: TRBJ1-1
DNA: TGTGCCAGTAGTATAGGTCCCTTCCCCCAAGCTTTCTTT
CDR3: CASSIGPFPQAFF

V: TRBV5-1
size: -
D: -
J: TRBJ2-3
DNA: TGCGCCAGCAGCTTCAACGCAGGGCCCACAGATACGCAGTATTTT
CDR3: CASSFNAGPTDTQYF

V: TRBV6-6
size: once
D: -
J: TRBJ2-2
DNA: TGTGCCACCTACACCGGGGAGCTGTTTTTT
CDR3: CATYTGELFF

V: TRBV7-3
size: -
D: TRBD2
J: TRBJ2-1
DNA: TGTGCCAGCAGCCCCCCGGGACTAGCGAGCTACAATGAGCAGTTCTTC
CDR3: CASSPPGLASYNEQFF

V: TRBV5-1
size: -
D: -
J: TRBJ2-1
DNA: TGCGCCAGCAGCTCAGTAGTATCGGCGGATGAGCAGTTCTTC
CDR3: CASSSVVSADEQFF

V: TRBV5-1
size: -
D: TRBD2
J: TRBJ2-7
DNA: TGCGCCAGCAGCTTGAGTGTAGGGACTAGAACCGAGCAGTACTTC
CDR3: CASSLSVGTRTEQYF

V: TRBV5-4
size: -
D: TRBD1
J: TRBJ2-1
DNA: TGTGCCAGCAGCGACTGGACAGGGGAGGTCAATGAGCAGTTCTTC
CDR3: CASSDWTGEVNEQFF

V: TRBV4-1
size: -
D: TRBD1
J: TRBJ1-2
DNA: TGCGCCAGCAGCCAGCCCCTCGGACAGGGAAGCTATGGCTACACCTTC
CDR3: CASSQPLGQGSYGYTF

V: TRBV7-2
size: -
D: -
J: TRBJ2-3
DNA: TGTGCCAGCAGCCAAGGGGGAGGGCCCCGGGTTACGCAGTATTTT
CDR3: CASSQGGGPRVTQYF

V: TRBV4-2
size: -
D: TRBD2
J: TRBJ2-3
DNA: TGTGCCAGCAGCCAAGATGGGACTAGCGGGGCGAAAGATACGCAGTATTTT
CDR3: CASSQDGTSGAKDTQYF

V: TRBV5-6
size: -
D: -
J: TRBJ2-5
DNA: TGTGCCAGCAGCTTACCCGGGACAACTAATCGAGAGACCCAGTACTTC
CDR3: CASSLPGTTNRETQYF

V: TRBV6-1
size: -
D: -
J: TRBJ2-1
DNA: TGTGCCAGCAGTGAAGGTAAAGGTCCCTTTGGGGCCAATGAGCAGTTCTTC
CDR3: CASSEGKGPFGANEQFF

V: TRBV5-1
size: -
D: -
J: TRBJ1-1
DNA: TGCGCCAGCCTACAGGGCGAGGGGGACACTGAAGCTTTCTTT
CDR3: CASLQGEGDTEAFF

V: TRBV4-1
size: -
D: -
J: TRBJ2-2
DNA: TGCGCCAGCAGTTCCGGACTCACCGGGGAGCTGTTTTTT
CDR3: CASSSGLTGELFF

V: TRBV7-2
size: once
D: TRBD2
J: TRBJ2-4
DNA: TGTGCCAGCAGCTCCGCCGCGGCTAGCGGGGGGACACAGTACTTC
CDR3: CASSSAAASGGTQYF

V: TRBV2
size: -
D: -
J: TRBJ2-1
DNA: TGTGCCAGCTCGGACACATACAATGAGCAGTTCTTC
CDR3: CASSDTYNEQFF

V: TRBV13
size: -
D: TRBD2
J: TRBJ2-1
DNA: TGTGCCAGCAGCTCCCGACCGGGGGGGCACAATGAGCAGTTCTTC
CDR3: CASSSRPGGHNEQFF

V: TRBV6-5
size: -
D: -
J: TRBJ2-7
DNA: TGTGCCAGCACCGCTCAGGGTCCAAGCTCCTACGAGCAGTACTTC
CDR3: CASTAQGPSSYEQYF

V: TRBV7-8
size: -
D: -
J: TRBJ2-3
DNA: TGTGCCAGCAGCCTACCGGGATACCGGGGCACAGATACGCAGTATTTT
CDR3: CASSLPGYRGTDTQYF

V: TRBV19
size: few
D: -
J: TRBJ1-1
DNA: TGTGCCAGTAGTATATGGGGGGGGCTGAGCCCCACTGAAGCTTTCTTT
CDR3: CASSIWGGLSPTEAFF

V: TRBV6-5
size: -
D: TRBD1
J: TRBJ2-2
DNA: TGTGCCAGCAGCCGACAGGGAAACACCGGGGAGCTGTTTTTT
CDR3: CASSRQGNTGELFF

V: TRBV6-2/TRBV6-3
size: -
D: TRBD2
J: TRBJ2-3
DNA: TGTGCCAGCAGTTACTTACCGGGACTAGCGGGGACTAATACAGATACGCAGTATTTT
CDR3: CASSYLPGLAGTNTDTQYF

V: TRBV5-8
size: -
D: -
J: TRBJ2-2
DNA: TGTGCCAGCAACCTGGGACAGAACACCGGGGAGCTGTTTTTT
CDR3: CASNLGQNTGELFF

V: TRBV20-1
size: -
D: TRBD1
J: TRBJ1-4
DNA: TGCAGTGCTAGTACAGGGGGCCTAAATGAGAAACTGTTTTTT
CDR3: CSASTGGLNEKLFF

V: TRBV19
size: few
D: TRBD1
J: TRBJ1-2
DNA: TGTGCCAGTAGTAAACCGGGACAGGGATTCTATGGCTACACCTTC
CDR3: CASSKPGQGFYGYTF

V: TRBV19
size: -
D: -
J: TRBJ1-2
DNA: TGTGCCAGTAGTTTCGCCCGGGGGATAGCTAACTATGGCTACACCTTC
CDR3: CASSFARGIANYGYTF

V: TRBV5-1
size: -
D: -
J: TRBJ2-3
DNA: TGCGCCAGCAGCCCGGCCGGCGGGTTATTCGGGACAGATACGCAGTATTTT
CDR3: CASSPAGGLFGTDTQYF

V: TRBV5-1
size: -
D: TRBD2
J: TRBJ2-3
DNA: TGCGCCAGCACCGGACTAGCGGGGGCCCGCACAGATACGCAGTATTTT
CDR3: CASTGLAGARTDTQYF

V: TRBV7-2
size: few
D: -
J: TRBJ2-1
DNA: TGTGCCAGCAGCTTAGCTAGCGGCGCTTTCAATGAGCAGTTCTTC
CDR3: CASSLASGAFNEQFF

V: TRBV18
size: -
D: -
J: TRBJ2-2
DNA: TGTGCCAGCTCACCCGGACGAGGGAGCGGGGAGCTGTTTTTT
CDR3: CASSPGRGSGELFF

V: TRBV5-4
size: -
D: -
J: TRBJ1-2
DNA: TGTGCCAGCAGCTTACCGCCGGGACAAGGTTATGGCTACACCTTC
CDR3: CASSLPPGQGYGYTF

V: TRBV3-1/TRBV3-2
size: -
D: -
J: TRBJ1-2
DNA: TGTGCCAGCAGCCAAGGCATGGAGGGCTACACCTTC
CDR3: CASSQGMEGYTF

V: TRBV18
size: -
D: TRBD1
J: TRBJ1-2
DNA: TGTGCCAGCTCACCGAATCCGCAGGGGGCCCGTGGCTACACCTTC
CDR3: CASSPNPQGARGYTF

V: TRBV15
size: -
D: TRBD1
J: TRBJ1-1
DNA: TGTGCCACCCTCCCGGGGACAGGGGGGTCTGAAGCTTTCTTT
CDR3: CATLPGTGGSEAFF

V: TRBV7-9
size: -
D: -
J: TRBJ2-7
DNA: TGTGCCAGCAGCCGCCGCCCCGGACAGAAGACCTACGAGCAGTACTTC
CDR3: CASSRRPGQKTYEQYF

V: TRBV6-1
size: -
D: TRBD1
J: TRBJ1-5
DNA: TGTGCCAGCAGTGAAGGACGACAGGGGAGCTACAATCAGCCCCAGCATTTT
CDR3: CASSEGRQGSYNQPQHF

V: TRBV14
size: -
D: -
J: TRBJ2-3
DNA: TGTGCCAGCAGCCAAGAAATACACACAGATACGCAGTATTTT
CDR3: CASSQEIHTDTQYF

V: TRBV11-1
size: -
D: -
J: TRBJ1-1
DNA: TGTGCCAGCAGCTGGAGAGGGACTGAAGCTTTCTTT
CDR3: CASSWRGTEAFF

V: TRBV9
size: -
D: -
J: TRBJ2-2
DNA: TGTGCCAGCAGCTTCCGACTAGACACCGGGGAGCTGTTTTTT
CDR3: CASSFRLDTGELFF

V: TRBV6-5
size: -
D: TRBD1
J: TRBJ2-3
DNA: TGTGCCAGCAGGGGGGACAGGAGGAATACGCAGTATTTT
CDR3: CASRGDRRNTQYF

V: TRBV4-2
size: -
D: TRBD2
J: TRBJ2-1
DNA: TGTGCCAGCAGCCAAGGGACTAGCGGCGGGGGTGAGCAGTTCTTC
CDR3: CASSQGTSGGGEQFF

V: TRBV6-5
size: -
D: -
J: TRBJ1-1
DNA: TGTGCCAGCAGTTACAGGGGAAGGAGTGTGGCTTTCTTT
CDR3: CASSYRGRSVAFF

V: TRBV27
size: -
D: -
J: TRBJ2-5
DNA: TGTGCCAGCAGTTCCACAGGGCCGGGGACCCAGTACTTC
CDR3: CASSSTGPGTQYF

V: TRBV7-2
size: -
D: TRBD2
J: TRBJ2-7
DNA: TGTGCCAGCAGCTTAGAGCGGGGAAGCGAGCAGTACTTC
CDR3: CASSLERGSEQYF

V: TRBV30
size: -
D: -
J: TRBJ1-5
DNA: TGTGCCTGGAGTGTACGGGGAGATCAGCCCCAGCATTTT
CDR3: CAWSVRGDQPQHF

V: TRBV4-2
size: -
D: -
J: TRBJ1-2
DNA: TGTGCCAGCAGCCTTACCAGGGTAAGTCGTAATGGCTACACCTTC
CDR3: CASSLTRVSRNGYTF

V: TRBV9
size: -
D: TRBD1
J: TRBJ2-2
DNA: TGTGCCAGCAGCGTAGGGACAGGGGAAGTGGTCGGGGAGCTGTTTTTT
CDR3: CASSVGTGEVVGELFF

V: TRBV2
size: few
D: -
J: TRBJ1-1
DNA: TGTGCCAGCACTCCGGAGGGGTGGGTAATGAACACTGAAGCTTTCTTT
CDR3: CASTPEGWVMNTEAFF

V: TRBV4-1
size: -
D: -
J: TRBJ1-6
DNA: TGCGCCAGCAGCCAAGAATGGACAGTAGATGGAAGACCCCTCCACTTT
CDR3: CASSQEWTVDGRPLHF

V: TRBV5-4
size: -
D: -
J: TRBJ1-6
DNA: TGTGCCAGCAGCAGGCCGGGGGACTCACCCCTCCACTTT
CDR3: CASSRPGDSPLHF

V: TRBV10-2
size: -
D: TRBD1
J: TRBJ2-7
DNA: TGCGCCAGCGGAGAGGACAGGGGTTACGAGCAGTACTTC
CDR3: CASGEDRGYEQYF

V: TRBV19
size: -
D: -
J: TRBJ1-5
DNA: TGTGCCAGCATGTTCCAGGGGAATCAGCCCCAGCATTTT
CDR3: CASMFQGNQPQHF